The entry below gives a single TCR beta chain sequence along with its context. Its specificity is not known. TCRdb ran MiXCR on the 5' RACE reads and lists one entry per CDR3 protein. The sample shows 1.5 million to 2 million distinct CDR3 sequences, around 29% of them seen only once. The sample is drawn from a study of identical twins. Study results and limitations: Twin sharing of out-of-frame TCR alpha was underestimated by models in monozygotic pairs. Whereas memory repertoires showed no such difference, abundant cord blood beta clonotypes carried fewer insertions.

The V end lost 3 bases, the J end lost 4 bases, and 13 bases lay between the germline ends. Per germline, CDR1 LNHNV and CDR2 YYDKDF (reference sequence). The CDR3 length is 15 residues. This clonotype originated in a newborn girl in good health. The rearrangement uses TRBV15 and TRBJ2-1, with D possibly TRBD2 on 6 matching bases. The sequencing sample was made of cord blood. CDR3 sequence reads: CATSSTGTSYNEQFF. The CDR3 nucleotides are TGTGCCACCAGCAGTACCGGGACTTCTTACAATGAGCAGTTCTTC.